These 7 T cell receptor beta chains originate from one sample sequenced in a study of blood T cell repertoires in COVID-19. Method: immunoSEQ multiplex PCR; TCRdb's copy keeps in-frame clones and lacks some. The table includes approximately 65,000 clones, around 84% detected once. Material: peripheral blood. These receptor sequences come from a man aged 45-60 years with acute or convalescent COVID-19.

The gene calls are TRBV13 and TRBJ2-5; the match to TRBD1 covers 7 bases. V gave up 5 bases and J gave up 2 bases; unmatched junction bases: 11. The germline CDR1 and CDR2 sequences are PRHDT and FYEKMQ (reference sequence). This CDR3 has 16 amino acids. The CDR3 region is CASSPETGKDQETQYF. The DNA for the CDR3 is TGTGCCAGCAGCCCGGAGACAGGGAAGGATCAAGAGACCCAGTACTTC.

The chain combines TRBV30 with TRBJ1-4, with D uncertain. Germline V gene lookup returns CDR1 GTSNPN and CDR2 SVGIG (reference sequence). The ends were cut back, 3 bases at V and 7 bases at J, with 9 bases in the middle. The CDR3 length is 12 residues. The CDR3 sequence is CAWRVQTEKLFF. CDR3 in DNA: TGTGCCTGGAGAGTACAGACTGAAAAACTGTTTTTT.

The rearrangement joins TRBV2 to TRBJ2-1, with 12 bases that match TRBD2. The CDR3 spans 15 residues. Germline CDR1 SNHLY, CDR2 FYNNEI. Germline trimming cut 5 bases from V and 8 bases from J; bases unmatched to any gene: 7. In DNA, the CDR3 is TGTGCCAGCAGTTCCCTAGCGGGGGGGGTCTATGAGCAGTTCTTC. It yields the protein CASSSLAGGVYEQFF.

The J gene is TRBJ2-7, the V gene TRBV7-6, with 9 positions matching TRBD1. The CDR3 runs to 16 residues. Germline V gene lookup returns CDR1 SGHVS and CDR2 FNYEAQ. V shed 0 bases, J shed 2 bases, and the junction held 5 bases outside the gene matches. DNA for the CDR3: TGTGCCAGCAGCTTAGCCCCCGGACAGGGGACCTACGAGCAGTACTTC. It translates to CASSLAPGQGTYEQYF.

The chain carries TRBV5-4 and TRBJ2-3, with 12 bases fitting TRBD2. Germline trimming cut 2 bases from V and 2 bases from J; bases unmatched to any gene: 6. From germline, CDR1 is SGHNT and CDR2 YYREEE (reference sequence). This CDR3 has 17 residues. The CDR3 region has the DNA TGTGCCAGCAGCTTAAAACTAGCGGGGGGCGACACAGATACGCAGTATTTT. Residues: CASSLKLAGGDTDTQYF.

The V call is TRBV3-1 (or the pseudogene TRBV3-2), the J call TRBJ2-7; D is undetermined. The CDR3 covers 11 residues. Germline V gene data show CDR1 as LGHDT and CDR2 as YNNKEL (reference sequence). V gave up 3 bases and J gave up 4 bases, with 4 bases separating them. The CDR3 region is CASSQRYEQYF. In DNA, the CDR3 is TGTGCCAGCAGCCAGAGGTACGAGCAGTACTTC.

The chain carries TRBV2 and TRBJ1-1; no reliable D call. V lost 7 bases and J 3 bases, leaving 12 bases between the germline ends. Germline-derived CDR1 and CDR2 are SNHLY and FYNNEI. This CDR3 contains 13 residues. In nucleotides, the CDR3 is TGTGCCAGCATTGGCAGTCTTCACACTGAAGCTTTCTTT. Translating it yields CASIGSLHTEAFF.